This T cell receptor beta chain comes out of a study of blood T cell repertoires in COVID-19. Assignments of participants to cohorts depended upon their own reported clinical history. Sequenced by immunoSEQ multiplex PCR; TCRdb stores in-frame clones only, minus some. Of about 480,000 clones listed, 88% are singletons. Trimming removed 2 bases from V and 1 base from J, with 11 bases in between. CDR3 size: 15 residues. CDR1 is PRHDT, CDR2 FYEKMQ, per germline (reference sequence). The receptor comes from a woman aged 55-69 years who had recovered from COVID-19. Sequences were obtained from PBMCs or T cells enriched from blood (not recorded which). This sequence joins TRBV13 and TRBJ1-2; no clear D gene. CDR3 protein: CASSLRGRLNYGYTF. The CDR3 bases are TGTGCCAGCAGCTTACGAGGCAGACTTAACTATGGCTACACCTTC. Based on the CDR3 plus reference TRBV13 and TRBJ1-2, the full variable domain is AAGVIQSPRHLIKEKRETATLKCYPIPRHDTVYWYQQGPGQDPQFLISFYEKMQSDKGSIPDRFSAQQFSDYHSELNMSSLELGDSALYFCASSLRGRLNYGYTFGSGTRLTVV.